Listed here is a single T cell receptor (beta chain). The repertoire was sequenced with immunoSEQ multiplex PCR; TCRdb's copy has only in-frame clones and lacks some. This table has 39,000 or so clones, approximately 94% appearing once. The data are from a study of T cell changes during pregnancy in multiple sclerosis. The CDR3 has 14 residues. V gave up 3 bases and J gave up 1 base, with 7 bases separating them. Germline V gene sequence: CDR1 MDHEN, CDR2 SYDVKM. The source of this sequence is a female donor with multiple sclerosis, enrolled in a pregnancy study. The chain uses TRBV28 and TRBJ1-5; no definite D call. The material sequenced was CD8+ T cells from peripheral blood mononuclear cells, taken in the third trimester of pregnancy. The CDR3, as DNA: TGTGCCAGCAGTTTGGGCAGAAGCAATCAGCCCCAGCATTTT. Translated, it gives CASSLGRSNQPQHF.